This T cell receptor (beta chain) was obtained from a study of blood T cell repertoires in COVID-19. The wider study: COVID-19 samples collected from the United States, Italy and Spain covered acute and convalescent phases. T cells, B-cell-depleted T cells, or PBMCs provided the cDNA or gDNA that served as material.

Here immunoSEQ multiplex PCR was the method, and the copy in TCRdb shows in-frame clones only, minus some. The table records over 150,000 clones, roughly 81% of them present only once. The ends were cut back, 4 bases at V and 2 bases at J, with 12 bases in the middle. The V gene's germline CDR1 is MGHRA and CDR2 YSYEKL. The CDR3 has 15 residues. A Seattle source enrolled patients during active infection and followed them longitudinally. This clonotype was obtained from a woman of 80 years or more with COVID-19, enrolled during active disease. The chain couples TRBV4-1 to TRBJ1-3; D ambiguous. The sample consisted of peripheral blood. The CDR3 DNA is TGCGCCAGCAGCCGGTCCACAGCTGCTGGAAACACCATATATTTT. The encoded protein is CASSRSTAAGNTIYF.